Listed below are T cell receptor beta chains from one sample, sequenced in a study of T cells expressing NK-cell markers. No DNA is given; TCRdb re-called the 5' RACE reads and lists each CDR3 protein once. The sample has 450,000 to 600,000 distinct CDR3 sequences. Sequenced sample: blood T cells: a sorted CD56 or NKG2C T cell subset, CD4+ or CD8+ T cells, or bulk PBMC T cells (not recorded which). The receptors here all came from a man younger than 35 in good health. Both conserved end residues are part of each CDR3. The order of the fields is V gene, J gene, CDR3 protein.

>TRBV6-1|TRBJ2-5
CASRSVLRETQYF
>TRBV14|TRBJ2-1
CASSPRLTLHNEQFF
>TRBV19|TRBJ2-1
CASSIQGYNEQFF
>TRBV20-1|TRBJ2-7
CSASNRDRNFPYEQYF
>TRBV12-3/TRBV12-4|TRBJ2-4
CASNLDGVAKNIQYF
>TRBV25-1|TRBJ2-1
CASSESRGEGGNEQFF
>TRBV11-2|TRBJ2-5
CASSLGVSQETQYF
>TRBV20-1|TRBJ1-1
CSARGPGGAGRGNTEAFF
>TRBV5-1|TRBJ2-5
CASSLDGGSPYF
>TRBV20-1|TRBJ1-3
CSAREFPRQRGGNTIYF
>TRBV5-1|TRBJ2-1
CASSSRDRGRNEQFF
>TRBV29-1|TRBJ1-1
CSTKELNTEAFF
>TRBV11-2|TRBJ2-7
CASSLVARPYEQYF
>TRBV20-1|TRBJ2-7
CSAPPVGGAYEQYF
>TRBV27|TRBJ2-5
CASSPSWTYQETQYF
>TRBV19|TRBJ2-3
CASFRSETEGTTHYTDTQYF
>TRBV11-1|TRBJ2-1
CASSPMGLVGHEQFF
>TRBV12-3/TRBV12-4|TRBJ2-1
CASRPGTGGGNEQFF